This T cell receptor (beta chain) appears in the sequencing data of a study of response to subunit inactivated influenza vaccine. This clonotype was seen many times. V was pared by 3 bases and J by 6 bases, with 4 bases of the junction left unmatched. This CDR3 is 14 amino acids long. CDR1 is SGDLS, CDR2 YYNGEE, per germline. TCRdb called the RT-PCR reads again in MiXCR, with one record for every CDR3 protein. The sample shows some 570,000 distinct CDR3 sequences, over 9% of them seen only once. The same sample was also studied in work on T cells expressing NK-cell markers. From that paper: With UMIs, 5'RACE template switching was used to make TCR beta cDNA. Sequencing of TCR beta repertoires drew on sorted CD3+CD56+NKG2C+, CD3+CD56+NKG2C- and CD3+CD56-NKG2C+ T cells.

Source: PBMCs from blood, taken on the day of vaccination. V gene TRBV9 combines with J gene TRBJ2-2; 8 bases are a match to TRBD1. This sequence originates from a middle-aged man who received an inactivated influenza vaccine. The CDR3 loop is CASSAGQGAGELFF. In DNA, the CDR3 is TGTGCCAGCAGCGCCGGACAGGGCGCCGGGGAGCTGTTTTTT.